Included here is one T cell receptor beta chain sequence, with context. The antigen is unknown. Primers for the PCR totalled 60 Vbeta and 13 Jbeta. Profiling relied on immunoSEQ multiplex PCR, and the TCRdb table lists in-frame clones only, not all of them. This sample's table has approximately 60,000 clones. This entry belongs to a study of cytomegalovirus exposure and HLA in healthy donors. General study points: The records held CMV serostatus as the only immune exposure information. One later analysis reportedly identified an Asian-associated ancestry cluster that showed fewer N-insertions than the approximately 710-donor mean.

V shed 8 bases and J shed 3 bases, with 16 bases lying between them. The CDR3 totals 14 residues. Germline V gene sequence: CDR1 PRHDT, CDR2 FYEKMQ (reference sequence). The V gene is TRBV13, the J gene TRBJ2-5, with D tentatively TRBD2 (7 bases). This TCR came from a man aged 25-40 years in good health and CMV-seropositive. Source material: PBMCs. CDR3 sequence (DNA): TGTGCCAGCTGGAGGGGGGGATGGGAAGAGACCCAGTACTTC. Its translation is CASWRGGWEETQYF. Complete variable domain (other parts from reference TRBV13 and TRBJ2-5): AAGVIQSPRHLIKEKRETATLKCYPIPRHDTVYWYQQGPGQDPQFLISFYEKMQSDKGSIPDRFSAQQFSDYHSELNMSSLELGDSALYFCASWRGGWEETQYFGPGTRLLVL.